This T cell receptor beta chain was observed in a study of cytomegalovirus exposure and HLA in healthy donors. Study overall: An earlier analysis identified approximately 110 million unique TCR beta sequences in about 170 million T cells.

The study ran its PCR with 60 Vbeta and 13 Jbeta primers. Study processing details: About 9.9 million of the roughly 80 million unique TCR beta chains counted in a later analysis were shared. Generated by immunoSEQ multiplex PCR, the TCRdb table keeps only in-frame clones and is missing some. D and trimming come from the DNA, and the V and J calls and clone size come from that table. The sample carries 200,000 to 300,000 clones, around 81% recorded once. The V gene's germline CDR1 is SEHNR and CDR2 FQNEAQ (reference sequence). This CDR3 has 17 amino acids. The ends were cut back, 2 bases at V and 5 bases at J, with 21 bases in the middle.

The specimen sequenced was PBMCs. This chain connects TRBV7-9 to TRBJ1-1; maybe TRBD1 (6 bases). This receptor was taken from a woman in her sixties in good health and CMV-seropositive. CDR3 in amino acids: CASSLSGVVGGFTEAFF. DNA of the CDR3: TGTGCCAGCAGCTTAAGCGGGGTTGTGGGGGGCTTTACTGAAGCTTTCTTT.